This TCR beta chain comes out of a study of early T cells in non-severe SARS-CoV-2 infection. Study in general: The chains were unpaired, and the sequenced material was bulk RNA from unsorted whole blood. Study observations and caveats: Anti-spike CD8 responses were favored in VDJdb matching, and private and CD4 specificities were missed.

As to this clonotype: Its matching antigen is unknown.

Attachment of unique molecular identifiers was made to individual cDNA molecules. From the 5' RACE reads, TCRdb called clonotypes with MiXCR, one entry per CDR3 protein. The table records tens of thousands of distinct CDR3 sequences, 9.5% to 13% of them present only once. The CDR3 has 14 residues. With V trimmed by 5 bases and J by 4 bases, 7 bases remained unmatched. Germline V lookup: CDR1 MNHEY, CDR2 SVGAGI. The chain joins TRBV6-5 to TRBJ1-2; 7 bases are shared with TRBD1. This receptor was identified in an adult who was a healthcare worker with PCR-confirmed SARS-CoV-2 infection or an uninfected control (not recorded which). Source material: whole blood. The CDR3 DNA is TGTGCCAGCAGTCGGGACAGCTCCCTCTATGGCTACACCTTC. This encodes CASSRDSSLYGYTF.